This T cell receptor beta chain came from a study of T cell responses to AZD1222 COVID-19 vaccine. Some clones are missing from TCRdb's copy, which holds only in-frame ones; the method was immunoSEQ multiplex PCR. This sample has roughly 150,000 clones, with roughly 90% found just once. Overall study results and limits: Most donors were white British, females outnumbered males, and clonal diversity was possibly underestimated.

Deletions cut 6 bases from V and 1 base from J, with 18 bases between. This CDR3 region has 16 residues. Germline-derived CDR1 and CDR2 are SNHLY and FYNNEI. As for this clone: Antigen unknown.

The V gene is TRBV2, the J gene TRBJ1-2; D call uncertain. The sequenced sample was peripheral blood, obtained on day 0 of AZD1222 vaccination. The TCR comes from an adult in good health. CDR3 loop: CASRKVVAGYNYGYTF. For the CDR3, the DNA is TGTGCCAGCAGAAAGGTAGTGGCAGGTTATAACTATGGCTACACCTTC.